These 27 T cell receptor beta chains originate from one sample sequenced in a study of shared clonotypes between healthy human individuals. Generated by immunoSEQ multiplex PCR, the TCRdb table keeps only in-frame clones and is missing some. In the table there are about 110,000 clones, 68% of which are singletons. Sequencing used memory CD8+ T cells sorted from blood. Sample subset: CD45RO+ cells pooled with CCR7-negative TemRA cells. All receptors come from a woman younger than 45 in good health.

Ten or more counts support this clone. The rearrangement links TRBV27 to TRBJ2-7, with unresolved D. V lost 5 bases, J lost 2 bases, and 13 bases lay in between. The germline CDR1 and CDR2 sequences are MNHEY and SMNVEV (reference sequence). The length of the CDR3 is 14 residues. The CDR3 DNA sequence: TGTGCCAGCAGTCCCCCGACAAGACCCTACGAGCAGTACTTC. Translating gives CASSPPTRPYEQYF.

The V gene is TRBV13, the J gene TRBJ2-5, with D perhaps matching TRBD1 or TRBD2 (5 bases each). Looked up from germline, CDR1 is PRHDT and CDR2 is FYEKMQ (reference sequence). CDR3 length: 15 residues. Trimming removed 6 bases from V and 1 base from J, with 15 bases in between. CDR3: CASRLQGRFQETQYF. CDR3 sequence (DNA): TGTGCCAGCAGGCTGCAGGGACGGTTCCAAGAGACCCAGTACTTC.

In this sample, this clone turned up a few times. CDR3 in amino acids: CASRPTAIRGPGDGYTF. DNA for the CDR3: TGTGCCAGCAGGCCAACGGCAATAAGGGGCCCCGGGGATGGCTACACCTTC. This chain connects TRBV11-2 to TRBJ1-2; D is perhaps TRBD1 (5 bases). V lost 6 bases to trimming and J lost 6 bases, with 26 bases between them. The CDR3 is 17 amino acids. From germline, CDR1 is SGHAT and CDR2 FQNNGV.

In DNA, the CDR3 is TGTGCCAGCAGTGATACGGACAGGGGAGAGCAGCCCCAGCATTTT. It encodes CASSDTDRGEQPQHF. The chain is built from TRBV2 and TRBJ1-5, with 9 bases fitting TRBD1. CDR3 length: 15 residues. V gave up 3 bases and J gave up 7 bases; unmatched junction bases: 7. Per the germline V gene, CDR1 is SNHLY and CDR2 is FYNNEI.

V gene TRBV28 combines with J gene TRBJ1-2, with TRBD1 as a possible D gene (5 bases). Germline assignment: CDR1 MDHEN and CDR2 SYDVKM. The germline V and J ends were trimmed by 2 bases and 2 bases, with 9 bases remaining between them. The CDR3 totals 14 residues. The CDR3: CASSLGGVNYGYTF. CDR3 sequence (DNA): TGTGCCAGCAGTTTAGGGGGAGTGAACTATGGCTACACCTTC.

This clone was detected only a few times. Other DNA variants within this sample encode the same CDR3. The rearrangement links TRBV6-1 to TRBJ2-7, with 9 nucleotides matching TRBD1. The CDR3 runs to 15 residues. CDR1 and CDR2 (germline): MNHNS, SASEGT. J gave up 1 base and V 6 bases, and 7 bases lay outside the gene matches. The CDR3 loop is CASRGGQGKSYEQYF. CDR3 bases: TGTGCCAGCAGAGGGGGACAGGGTAAATCCTACGAGCAGTACTTC.

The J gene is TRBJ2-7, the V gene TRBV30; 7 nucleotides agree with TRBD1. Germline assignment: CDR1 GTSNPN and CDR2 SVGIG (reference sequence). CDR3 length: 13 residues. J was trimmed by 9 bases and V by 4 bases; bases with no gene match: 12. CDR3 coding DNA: TGTGCCTGGAATCCCGGGACAGAAGTACTGCAGTACTTC. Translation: CAWNPGTEVLQYF.

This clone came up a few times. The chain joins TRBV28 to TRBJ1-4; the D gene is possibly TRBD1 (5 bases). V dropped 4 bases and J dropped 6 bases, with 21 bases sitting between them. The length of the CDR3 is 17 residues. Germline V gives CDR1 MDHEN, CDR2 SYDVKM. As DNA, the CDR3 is TGTGCCAGCAGTTCAACCGGCGTAGCCTTCAGGGATGAAAAACTGTTTTTT. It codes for CASSSTGVAFRDEKLFF. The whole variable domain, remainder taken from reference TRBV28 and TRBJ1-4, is DVKVTQSSRYLVKRTGEKVFLECVQDMDHENMFWYRQDPGLGLRLIYFSYDVKMKEKGDIPEGYSVSREKKERFSLILESASTNQTSMYLCASSSTGVAFRDEKLFFGSGTQLSVL.

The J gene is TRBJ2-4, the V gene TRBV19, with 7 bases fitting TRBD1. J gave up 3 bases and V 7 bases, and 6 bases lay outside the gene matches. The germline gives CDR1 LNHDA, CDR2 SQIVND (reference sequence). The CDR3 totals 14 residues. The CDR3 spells CASNLRDSKNIQYF. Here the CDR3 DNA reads TGTGCCAGTAACCTCCGGGACAGCAAAAACATTCAGTACTTC.

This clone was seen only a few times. In nucleotides, the CDR3 is TGTGCCAGCAGTTCCCTAGGCGGGGGCGCCGATGGCTACACCTTC. This encodes CASSSLGGGADGYTF. The chain has TRBV6-9 and TRBJ1-2, with D possibly TRBD1 on 6 matching bases. CDR1 and CDR2 from the germline V gene are MNHGY and SVAAGI. With 4 bases removed from V and 6 bases from J, the gap between germline ends came to 18 bases. CDR3 length: 15 residues.

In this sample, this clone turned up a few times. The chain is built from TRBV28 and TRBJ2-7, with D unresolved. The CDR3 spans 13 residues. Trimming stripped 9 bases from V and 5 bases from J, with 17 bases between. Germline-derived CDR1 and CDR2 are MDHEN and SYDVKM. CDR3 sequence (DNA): TGTGCCAGTGAGTCTTATCGCTTCCACGAGCAGTACTTC. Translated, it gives CASESYRFHEQYF.

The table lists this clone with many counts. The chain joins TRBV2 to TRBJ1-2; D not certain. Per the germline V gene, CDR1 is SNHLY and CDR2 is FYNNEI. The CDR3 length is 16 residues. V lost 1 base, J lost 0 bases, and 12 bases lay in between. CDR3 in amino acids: CASSEGGRAANYGYTF. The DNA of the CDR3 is TGTGCCAGCAGTGAAGGTGGGAGAGCGGCTAACTATGGCTACACCTTC.

The CDR3 here is CASSQSGQRLYGYTF. The DNA for the CDR3 is TGTGCCAGCAGCCAATCAGGACAGCGCCTCTATGGCTACACCTTC. The rearrangement links TRBV4-2 to TRBJ1-2; D is perhaps TRBD1 (6 bases). The germline V and J ends were trimmed by 2 bases and 4 bases, with 14 bases remaining between them. Germline values: CDR1 LGHNA, CDR2 YNFKEQ. The CDR3 is 15 amino acids.

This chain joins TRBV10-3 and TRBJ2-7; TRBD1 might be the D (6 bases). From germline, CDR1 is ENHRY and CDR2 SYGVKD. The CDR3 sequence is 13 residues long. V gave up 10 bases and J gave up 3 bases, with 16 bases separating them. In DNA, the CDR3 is TGTGCCACCAAAACGGACAGATTCTACGAGCAGTACTTC. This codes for CATKTDRFYEQYF.

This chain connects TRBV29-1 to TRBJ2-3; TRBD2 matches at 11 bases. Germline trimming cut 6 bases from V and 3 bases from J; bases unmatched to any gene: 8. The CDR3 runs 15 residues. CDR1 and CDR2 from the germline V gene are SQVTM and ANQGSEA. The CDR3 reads CSVGPTSGITDTQYF. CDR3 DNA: TGCAGCGTGGGACCGACTAGCGGGATAACAGATACGCAGTATTTT.

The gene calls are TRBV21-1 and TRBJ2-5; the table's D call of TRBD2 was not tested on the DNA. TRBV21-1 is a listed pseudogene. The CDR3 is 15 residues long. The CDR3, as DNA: TGTGCCAGCAGCCGCAGGGGAGGGGGCCAAGAGACCCAGTACTTC. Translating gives CASSRRGGGQETQYF.

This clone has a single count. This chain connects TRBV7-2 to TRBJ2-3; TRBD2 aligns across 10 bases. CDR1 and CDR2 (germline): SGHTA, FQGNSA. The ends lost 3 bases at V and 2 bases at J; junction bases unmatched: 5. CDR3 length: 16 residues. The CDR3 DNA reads TGTGCCAGCAGCTTCGCGGGACTAGCGTTCACAGATACGCAGTATTTT. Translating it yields CASSFAGLAFTDTQYF.

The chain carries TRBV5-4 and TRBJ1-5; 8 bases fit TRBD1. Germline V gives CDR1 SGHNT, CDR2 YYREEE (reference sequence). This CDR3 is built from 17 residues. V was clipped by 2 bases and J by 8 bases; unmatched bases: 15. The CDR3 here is CASSLDRTGICIEPQHF. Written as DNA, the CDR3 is TGTGCCAGCAGCTTAGACCGGACAGGGATTTGTATCGAGCCCCAGCATTTT.

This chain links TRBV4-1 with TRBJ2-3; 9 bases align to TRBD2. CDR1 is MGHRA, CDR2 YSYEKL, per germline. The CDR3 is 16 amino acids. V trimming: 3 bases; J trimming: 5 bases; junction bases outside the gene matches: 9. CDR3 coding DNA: TGCGCCAGCAGCCATCCGTCTAGCGGGGTGGTAGATACGCAGTATTTT. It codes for CASSHPSSGVVDTQYF.

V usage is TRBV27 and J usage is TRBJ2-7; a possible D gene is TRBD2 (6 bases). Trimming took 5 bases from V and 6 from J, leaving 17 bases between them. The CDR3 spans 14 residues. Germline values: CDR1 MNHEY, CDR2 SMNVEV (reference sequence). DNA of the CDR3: TGTGCCAGCAGTCCGGAGGGTCAGCCCATCGAGCAGTACTTC. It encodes CASSPEGQPIEQYF.

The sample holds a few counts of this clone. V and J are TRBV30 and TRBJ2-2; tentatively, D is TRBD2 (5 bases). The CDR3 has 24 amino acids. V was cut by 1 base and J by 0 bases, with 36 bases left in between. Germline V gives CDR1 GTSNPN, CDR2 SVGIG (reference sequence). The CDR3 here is CAWSDPRGGLIGIFFESNTGELFF. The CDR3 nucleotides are TGTGCCTGGAGTGATCCCCGGGGTGGATTAATTGGGATTTTTTTCGAATCGAACACCGGGGAGCTGTTTTTT.

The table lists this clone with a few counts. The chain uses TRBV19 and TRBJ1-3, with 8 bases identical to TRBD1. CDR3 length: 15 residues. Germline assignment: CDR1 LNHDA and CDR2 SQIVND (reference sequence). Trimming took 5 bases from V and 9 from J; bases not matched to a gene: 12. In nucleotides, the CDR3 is TGTGCCAGTAGTGCCGGGACAGGCCAAGGCGGCACCATATATTTT. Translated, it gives CASSAGTGQGGTIYF.

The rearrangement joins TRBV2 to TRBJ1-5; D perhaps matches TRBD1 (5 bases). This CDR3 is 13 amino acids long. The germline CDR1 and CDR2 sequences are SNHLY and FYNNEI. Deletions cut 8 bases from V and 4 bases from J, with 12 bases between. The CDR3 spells CASQTESNQPQHF. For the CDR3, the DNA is TGTGCCAGCCAGACAGAAAGTAATCAGCCCCAGCATTTT.

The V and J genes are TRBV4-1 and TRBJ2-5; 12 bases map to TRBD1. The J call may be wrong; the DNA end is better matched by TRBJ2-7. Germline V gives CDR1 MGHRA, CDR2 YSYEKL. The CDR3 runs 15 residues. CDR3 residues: CASSLGQGAAYEQYF. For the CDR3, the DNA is TGCGCCAGCAGCCTGGGACAGGGGGCGGCATACGAGCAGTACTTC.

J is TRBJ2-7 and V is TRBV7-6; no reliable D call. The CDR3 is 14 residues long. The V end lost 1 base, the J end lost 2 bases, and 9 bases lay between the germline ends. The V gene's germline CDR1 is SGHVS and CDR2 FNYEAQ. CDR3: CASSLVRGPYEQYF. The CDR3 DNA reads TGTGCCAGCAGCTTAGTTCGCGGACCCTACGAGCAGTACTTC.

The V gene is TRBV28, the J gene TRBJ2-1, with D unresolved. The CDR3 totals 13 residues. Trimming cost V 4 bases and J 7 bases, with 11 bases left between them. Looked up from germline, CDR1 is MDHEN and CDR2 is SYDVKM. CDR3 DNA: TGTGCCAGCAGTTCGGGTTATAGGAATGAGCAGTTCTTC. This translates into CASSSGYRNEQFF.

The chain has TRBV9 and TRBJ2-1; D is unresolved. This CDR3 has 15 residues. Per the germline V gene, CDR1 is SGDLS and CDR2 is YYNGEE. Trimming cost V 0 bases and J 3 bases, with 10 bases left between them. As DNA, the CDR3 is TGTGCCAGCAGCGTAGAAGGTGGCCACTACAATGAGCAGTTCTTC. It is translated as CASSVEGGHYNEQFF.